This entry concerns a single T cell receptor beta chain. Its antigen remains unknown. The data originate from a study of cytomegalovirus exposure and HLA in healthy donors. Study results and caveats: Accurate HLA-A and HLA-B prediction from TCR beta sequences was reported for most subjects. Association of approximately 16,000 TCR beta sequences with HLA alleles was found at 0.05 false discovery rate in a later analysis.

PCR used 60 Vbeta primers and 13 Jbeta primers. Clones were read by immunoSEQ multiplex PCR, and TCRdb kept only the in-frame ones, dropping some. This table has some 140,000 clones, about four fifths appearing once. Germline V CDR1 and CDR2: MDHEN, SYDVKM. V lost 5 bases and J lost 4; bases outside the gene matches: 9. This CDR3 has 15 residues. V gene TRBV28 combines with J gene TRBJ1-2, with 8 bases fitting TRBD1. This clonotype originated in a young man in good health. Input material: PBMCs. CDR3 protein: CASSPWTGKVYGYTF. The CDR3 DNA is TGTGCCAGCAGTCCATGGACAGGGAAGGTCTATGGCTACACCTTC.